A selection of T cell receptor beta chains follows, all from one sample in a study of blood T cell repertoires in COVID-19. The method was immunoSEQ multiplex PCR; TCRdb's version includes in-frame clones alone and lacks a portion of them. Of around 200,000 clones listed, around 85% are singletons. Material: PBMCs or T cells enriched from blood (not recorded which). Receptors were obtained from a young woman who had recovered from COVID-19. Each CDR3 is given with its conserved first and last residue.

J,V,CDR3
TRBJ1-5,TRBV4-1,CASSQEPGNVANQPQHF
TRBJ1-6,TRBV6-5,CASSYGRGLSPLHF
TRBJ1-4,TRBV2,CASRRQGGAAVEKLFF
TRBJ2-1,TRBV5-5,CASSLRGMDEQFF
TRBJ1-1,TRBV3-1/TRBV3-2,CASSQGANTEAFF
TRBJ2-2,TRBV11-3,CASSFGTTNTGELFF
TRBJ2-2,TRBV6-6,CASSRSSTSSGRALDTGELFF
TRBJ2-1,TRBV7-3,CASSLLAGPSYNEQFF
TRBJ2-7,TRBV11-1,CASSPWRLPYEQYF
TRBJ1-2,TRBV2,CASSLTGTYGYTF
TRBJ2-3,TRBV27,CASSSGLAGGLSTDTQYF
TRBJ2-3,TRBV7-9,CASSLTGLLDTQYF
TRBJ2-1,TRBV5-4,CASSSLPPGAYNEQFF
TRBJ2-1,TRBV13,CASRAPGRGRNEQFF
TRBJ2-3,TRBV21-1,CASSKVKLAGERAGTDTQYF
TRBJ1-2,TRBV28,CASSLQTSGTGYGYTF
TRBJ2-3,TRBV11-1,CASSTGTGVDTQYF
TRBJ1-6,TRBV18,CASSPPGRGYNSPLHF
TRBJ1-3,TRBV6-5,CASRRDSFGNTIYF
TRBJ1-1,TRBV11-2,CASSPRGQPNTEAFF
TRBJ1-6,TRBV9,CASSVTGGVLHF
TRBJ1-3,TRBV7-9,CASSSTGLSGNTIYF
TRBJ2-1,TRBV5-5,CASRSVFSGVLNEQFF
TRBJ2-2,TRBV5-4,CASSLGGGRTTGELFF
TRBJ1-2,TRBV6-4,CASSDPGGYGYTF
TRBJ2-1,TRBV6-1,CASSERIAGAYNEQFF
TRBJ1-2,TRBV11-2,CASSPGLNYGYTF
TRBJ2-1,TRBV21-1,CASSGTGTAGLADYNEQFF
TRBJ1-2,TRBV6-4,CASSETDRKRYGYTF
TRBJ1-1,TRBV11-2,CASSPWTGQNTEAFF
TRBJ2-7,TRBV3-1/TRBV3-2,CASSKGAYTYEQYF
TRBJ1-6,TRBV6-5,CASSYRHDNSPLHF
TRBJ2-5,TRBV9,CASSKRGGSQETQYF
TRBJ1-1,TRBV2,CASSRPPGGGGTEAFF
TRBJ2-3,TRBV20-1,CSASGRPGVTTDTQYF
TRBJ1-1,TRBV6-4,CASSDSSGGIHTEAFF
TRBJ1-1,TRBV5-1,CASSGKTGNTEAFF
TRBJ2-7,TRBV11-2,CASSFRTSGGEQYF
TRBJ2-4,TRBV28,CASSLGGQAQNIQYF
TRBJ1-3,TRBV28,CASSAGGGLAGNTIYF
TRBJ1-4,TRBV3-1/TRBV3-2,CASSQDRTGGKGEKLFF
TRBJ1-2,TRBV28,CASRLSQGAGYGYTF
TRBJ1-1,TRBV6-5,CASSYSGGGAGTEAFF
TRBJ2-6,TRBV19,CASSIRRTGGANVLTF
TRBJ1-5,TRBV28,CASSRAQGRQPQHF
TRBJ2-3,TRBV7-3,CASSEGDRTQYF
TRBJ1-3,TRBV18,CASSPDQGASGNTIYF
TRBJ1-2,TRBV12-3/TRBV12-4,CASSSQVSGYTF
TRBJ2-1,TRBV29-1,CSVAGGATGFRNNEQFF
TRBJ1-5,TRBV28,CASQNGAGNQPQHF